These 27 T cell receptor beta chains were sequenced from one sample in a study of T cell changes during pregnancy in multiple sclerosis. Here immunoSEQ multiplex PCR was the method, and the copy in TCRdb shows in-frame clones only, minus some. Among under 55,000 clones listed, roughly nine tenths were seen once. The starting material was CD8+ T cells from peripheral blood mononuclear cells, obtained after pregnancy. All receptors come from a female donor with multiple sclerosis, enrolled in a pregnancy study.

CDR3 DNA sequence: TGTGCCAGCGCCGGGGGTAGCTACAATGAGCAGTTCTTC. It encodes CASAGGSYNEQFF. The chain recombines TRBV6-6 with TRBJ2-1; perhaps TRBD2 as D (6 bases). The CDR3 runs to 13 residues. Germline V CDR1 and CDR2: MNHNY, SVGAGI (reference sequence). V lost 8 bases and J lost 3, with 11 bases in between.

The rearrangement joins TRBV4-1 to TRBJ2-7; the D gene is possibly TRBD1 (6 bases). The CDR3 extends over 16 amino acids. Trimming removed 1 base at V and 3 bases at J, with 16 bases between. The V gene's germline CDR1 is MGHRA and CDR2 YSYEKL. CDR3 nucleotide sequence: TGCGCCAGCAGCCAAGCGTGGGCAGGGGTATACTACGAGCAGTACTTC. This sequence encodes CASSQAWAGVYYEQYF.

The J gene is TRBJ2-6, the V gene TRBV7-6; TRBD2 is a possible D gene (6 bases). V was trimmed by 8 bases and J by 0 bases, leaving 14 bases between them. The CDR3 covers 16 residues. CDR1 and CDR2 from the germline V gene are SGHVS and FNYEAQ. The CDR3 DNA is TGTGCCAGCTGGCGGGATTTTAGCTCTGGGGCCAACGTCCTGACTTTC. It encodes CASWRDFSSGANVLTF.

V is TRBV28 and J is TRBJ1-2; D is undetermined. This CDR3 comprises 15 residues. Germline CDR1 is MDHEN and CDR2 is SYDVKM. V lost 3 bases and J 0 bases, leaving 11 bases between the germline ends. This CDR3 reads CASSFPDGANYGYTF. CDR3 in DNA: TGTGCCAGCAGTTTTCCTGACGGAGCTAACTATGGCTACACCTTC.

The J gene is TRBJ1-1, the V gene TRBV9; a weak D match, TRBD1 (6 bases). The CDR3 loop spans 13 amino acids. The V gene's germline CDR1 is SGDLS and CDR2 YYNGEE. V was trimmed by 3 bases and J by 7 bases, leaving 13 bases between them. CDR3 loop: CASSASGAVEAFF. DNA of the CDR3: TGTGCCAGCAGCGCTTCAGGGGCGGTTGAAGCTTTCTTT.

This chain links TRBV7-9 with TRBJ1-4, with 7 positions matching TRBD1. Trimming removed 5 bases from V and 0 bases from J; junction bases left unmatched: 3. There are 15 residues in the CDR3. Germline CDR1 and CDR2: SEHNR and FQNEAQ (reference sequence). The CDR3 DNA reads as TGTGCCAGCAGCCTCGGGACAGCAACTAATGAAAAACTGTTTTTT. It is translated as CASSLGTATNEKLFF. Based on the CDR3 plus reference TRBV7-9 and TRBJ1-4, the full variable domain is DTGVSQNPRHKITKRGQNVTFRCDPISEHNRLYWYRQTLGQGPEFLTYFQNEAQLEKSRLLSDRFSAERPKGSFSTLEIQRTEQGDSAMYLCASSLGTATNEKLFFGSGTQLSVL.

The gene calls are TRBV15 and TRBJ2-5, with 10 nucleotides matching TRBD2. The trim removed 0 bases at V and 5 bases at J, leaving 6 bases unmatched. Germline V lookup: CDR1 LNHNV, CDR2 YYDKDF (reference sequence). This CDR3 comprises 16 residues. In nucleotides, the CDR3 is TGTGCCACCAGCAGAGATTTAAGCGGGGGGGCGGAGACCCAGTACTTC. The encoded protein is CATSRDLSGGAETQYF.

The rearrangement joins TRBV19 to TRBJ2-7, with D perhaps TRBD2 (6 bases). The germline gives CDR1 LNHDA, CDR2 SQIVND (reference sequence). This CDR3 comprises 13 residues. Trimming removed 5 bases from V and 5 bases from J, with 13 bases in between. The CDR3 DNA sequence: TGTGCCAGTAGTTCTCCGGGGGTGCACGAGCAGTACTTC. Protein sequence: CASSSPGVHEQYF. Full variable domain (outside the CDR3, taken from reference TRBV19 and TRBJ2-7): DGGITQSPKYLFRKEGQNVTLSCEQNLNHDAMYWYRQDPGQGLRLIYYSQIVNDFQKGDIAEGYSVSREKKESFPLTVTSAQKNPTAFYLCASSSPGVHEQYFGPGTRLTVT.

V and J are TRBV5-1 and TRBJ2-2; D perhaps matches TRBD2 (5 bases). The CDR3 runs 15 residues. The ends were cut back, 6 bases at V and 1 base at J, with 13 bases in the middle. Germline loops: CDR1 SGHRS, CDR2 YFSETQ. CDR3 region: CASNEGVGNTGELFF. The CDR3 bases are TGCGCCAGCAACGAGGGAGTCGGGAACACCGGGGAGCTGTTTTTT.

As for this clone: The junction does not match germline at one end; this may be a read error. The rearrangement joins TRBV7-7 to TRBJ1-5, with D maybe TRBD1 (5 bases). CDR1 and CDR2 from the germline V gene are SSHAT and FNYEAQ (reference sequence). This CDR3 has 17 residues. The CDR3 region has the DNA TGTGCTAGCAGCTTAGCCCCCAGGGAATTTAGCAATCAGCCCCAGCATTTT. It yields the protein CASSLAPREFSNQPQHF.

The V gene is TRBV4-1, the J gene TRBJ1-5, with 8 bases aligning to TRBD1. The germline V gene has CDR1 MGHRA and CDR2 YSYEKL. The CDR3 has 17 amino acids. The trim removed 2 bases at V and 1 base at J, leaving 7 bases unmatched. CDR3 in DNA: TGCGCCAGCAGCCAACAAGGACAGGGTTGGAGCAATCAGCCCCAGCATTTT. This encodes CASSQQGQGWSNQPQHF.

The chain has TRBV6-6 and TRBJ1-2, with a tentative D call TRBD1 (5 bases). V dropped 6 bases and J dropped 6 bases, with 23 bases sitting between them. The germline gives CDR1 MNHNY, CDR2 SVGAGI (reference sequence). The CDR3 totals 16 residues. This CDR3 is CASSYVLLRGGDGYTF. In DNA, the CDR3 is TGTGCCAGCAGCTACGTTCTCCTGCGGGGAGGGGATGGCTACACCTTC.

This chain connects TRBV7-9 to TRBJ1-2; tentatively, D is TRBD1 (5 bases). The V and J ends lost 4 bases and 2 bases respectively, with 5 bases between them. Germline CDR1 and CDR2: SEHNR and FQNEAQ (reference sequence). CDR3 length: 12 amino acids. The CDR3 DNA follows: TGTGCCAGCAGCTCAGGGAACTATGGCTACACCTTC. Translating it yields CASSSGNYGYTF. The whole variable domain, filled in from reference TRBV7-9 and TRBJ1-2, reads DTGVSQNPRHKITKRGQNVTFRCDPISEHNRLYWYRQTLGQGPEFLTYFQNEAQLEKSRLLSDRFSAERPKGSFSTLEIQRTEQGDSAMYLCASSSGNYGYTFGSGTRLTVV.

This sequence joins TRBV6-6 and TRBJ2-1, with D maybe TRBD2 (6 bases). With 4 bases removed from V and 9 bases from J, the gap between germline ends came to 10 bases. The CDR3 is made up of 12 amino acids. CDR1 and CDR2 from the germline V gene are MNHNY and SVGAGI (reference sequence). The CDR3 region has the DNA TGTGCCAGCAGTTCGGGGGACGGTGAGCAGTTCTTC. This codes for CASSSGDGEQFF.

The chain is built from TRBV27 and TRBJ2-2, with 8 positions matching TRBD2. V gave up 4 bases and J gave up 7 bases; unmatched junction bases: 5. The CDR3 is made up of 14 amino acids. Per the germline V gene, CDR1 is MNHEY and CDR2 is SMNVEV (reference sequence). CDR3 protein: CASSWGGGNGELFF. As DNA, the CDR3 is TGTGCCAGCAGTTGGGGCGGGGGGAACGGGGAGCTGTTTTTT.

This chain connects TRBV5-1 to TRBJ2-7; 7 bases agree with TRBD1. V trimming: 3 bases; J trimming: 2 bases; junction bases outside the gene matches: 11. Germline V gene lookup returns CDR1 SGHRS and CDR2 YFSETQ. This CDR3 is built from 16 residues. This CDR3 reads CASSSTDRALTYEQYF. In DNA form, the CDR3 reads TGCGCCAGCAGCTCTACCGACAGGGCCCTAACCTACGAGCAGTACTTC.

The chain uses TRBV6-5 and TRBJ1-1; D is undetermined. This CDR3 comprises 14 residues. V lost 2 bases, J lost 1 base, and 8 bases lay in between. Germline V lookup: CDR1 MNHEY, CDR2 SVGAGI. The CDR3 nucleotides are TGTGCCAGCAGTTACGGAGGAGAGAACACTGAAGCTTTCTTT. Translating it yields CASSYGGENTEAFF.

The rearrangement joins TRBV9 to TRBJ2-3; perhaps TRBD1 as D (6 bases). V was pared by 0 bases and J by 6 bases, with 17 bases between. CDR1 and CDR2 (germline): SGDLS, YYNGEE. The CDR3 contains 16 residues. CDR3 residues: CASSVGGLPPIDTQYF. CDR3 DNA: TGTGCCAGCAGCGTAGGGGGGCTACCCCCGATTGATACGCAGTATTTT. Using reference TRBV9 and TRBJ2-3 for the parts outside the CDR3, the full variable domain is DSGVTQTPKHLITATGQRVTLRCSPRSGDLSVYWYQQSLDQGLQFLIQYYNGEERAKGNILERFSAQQFPDLHSELNLSSLELGDSALYFCASSVGGLPPIDTQYFGPGTRLTVL.

CDR3: CASSQGPSASGSSQYF. The CDR3 region has the DNA TGCGCCAGCAGCCAAGGGCCTTCGGCTAGCGGTTCGTCGCAGTATTTT. The V gene is TRBV4-1, the J gene TRBJ2-3; 7 bases are shared with TRBD2. V dropped 1 base and J dropped 10; count of bases not matched to a gene: 14. The CDR3 loop spans 16 amino acids. CDR1 is MGHRA and CDR2 is YSYEKL in the germline V gene.

The chain joins TRBV23-1 to TRBJ1-4; maybe TRBD1 (5 bases). TRBV23-1 has ORF status, its function being uncertain. This CDR3 region has 15 residues. The germline V and J ends were trimmed by 2 bases and 8 bases, with 15 bases remaining between them. DNA for the CDR3: TGCGCCAGCAGTCAACTACAGGTCCCAGGGGAAAAACTGTTTTTT. It specifies CASSQLQVPGEKLFF.

The V gene is TRBV2, the J gene TRBJ2-1, with TRBD2 matching over 16 bases. With V trimmed by 8 bases and J by 8 bases, 6 bases remained unmatched. The germline gives CDR1 SNHLY, CDR2 FYNNEI. This CDR3 contains 15 residues. Here the CDR3 DNA reads TGTGCCAGCTTGGGACTAGCGGGGGGGCCCGATGAGCAGTTCTTC. Its protein is CASLGLAGGPDEQFF. The whole variable domain, filled in from reference TRBV2 and TRBJ2-1, reads EPEVTQTPSHQVTQMGQEVILRCVPISNHLYFYWYRQILGQKVEFLVSFYNNEISEKSEIFDDQFSVERPDGSNFTLKIRSTKLEDSAMYFCASLGLAGGPDEQFFGPGTRLTVL.

The V gene is TRBV7-2, the J gene TRBJ2-5; TRBD2 matches at 11 bases. The CDR3 contains 17 residues. Germline V lookup: CDR1 SGHTA, CDR2 FQGNSA. V dropped 5 bases and J dropped 5; count of bases not matched to a gene: 13. This CDR3 is CASSRHQGLAEMETQYF. The CDR3 DNA reads as TGTGCCAGCAGCCGCCACCAGGGACTAGCGGAAATGGAGACCCAGTACTTC.

The CDR3 loop reads CATSMDRVKGGTF. CDR3 coding DNA: TGTGCCACCAGCATGGACAGGGTTAAAGGGGGCACCTTC. J is TRBJ1-2 and V is TRBV15; 8 bases agree with TRBD1. Trimming at V came to 4 bases and at J to 13 bases, leaving 11 bases not matched to a gene. Germline CDR1 and CDR2: LNHNV and YYDKDF (reference sequence). There are 13 residues in the CDR3. Filled out from reference TRBV15 and TRBJ1-2, the complete variable domain reads DAMVIQNPRYQVTQFGKPVTLSCSQTLNHNVMYWYQQKSSQAPKLLFHYYDKDFNNEADTPDNFQSRRPNTSFCFLDIRSPGLGDTAMYLCATSMDRVKGGTFGSGTRLTVV.

The CDR3 protein is CASSQSRGLYNEQFF. The DNA for the CDR3 is TGCGCCAGCAGCCAAAGCAGGGGCCTTTACAATGAGCAGTTCTTC. The V call is TRBV4-1, the J call TRBJ2-1; weak D call: TRBD1 (6 bases). Germline V CDR1 and CDR2: MGHRA, YSYEKL. This CDR3 region has 15 residues. Trimming pared 2 bases from V and 4 bases from J, leaving 12 bases between.

This CDR3 is CALGANPSYEQYF. CDR3 in DNA: TGTGCCCTAGGGGCCAACCCCTCCTACGAGCAGTACTTC. The rearrangement links TRBV6-1 to TRBJ2-7; D might be TRBD1 (5 bases). The CDR3 is 13 residues long. V lost 11 bases, J lost 0 bases, and 14 bases lay in between. CDR1 and CDR2 from the germline V gene are MNHNS and SASEGT.

The chain uses TRBV2 and TRBJ2-1; 7 nucleotides match TRBD2. Trimming took 5 bases from V and 0 from J; bases not matched to a gene: 7. Germline CDR1 and CDR2: SNHLY and FYNNEI. CDR3 size: 16 residues. CDR3 in DNA: TGTGCCAGCAGTCGGTTGGGGGGGGGCTCCTACAATGAGCAGTTCTTC. It codes for CASSRLGGGSYNEQFF.

V is TRBV5-1 and J is TRBJ2-2; 12 bases are shared with TRBD2. CDR1 SGHRS and CDR2 YFSETQ come from the germline V gene. The trim removed 4 bases at V and 7 bases at J, leaving 11 bases unmatched. This CDR3 is built from 17 residues. The CDR3 DNA sequence: TGCGCCAGCAGCCCCCCCCTAGCGGGGGGGCCCCACGGGGAGCTGTTTTTT. Translated: CASSPPLAGGPHGELFF.